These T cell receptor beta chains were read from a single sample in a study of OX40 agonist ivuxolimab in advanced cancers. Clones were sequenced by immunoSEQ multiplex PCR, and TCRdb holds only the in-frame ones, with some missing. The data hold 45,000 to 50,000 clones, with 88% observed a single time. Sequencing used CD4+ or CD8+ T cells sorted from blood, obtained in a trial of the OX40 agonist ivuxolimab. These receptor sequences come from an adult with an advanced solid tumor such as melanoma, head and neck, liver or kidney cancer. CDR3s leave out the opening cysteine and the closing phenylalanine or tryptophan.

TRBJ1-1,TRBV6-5,ASSYWGDGNTEAF
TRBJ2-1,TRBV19,ASSIGRGGYNEQF
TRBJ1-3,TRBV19,ASSIGQRSGNTIY
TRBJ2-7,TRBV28,ASSSTNYEQY
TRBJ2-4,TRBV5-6,ASSLDGLRGREY
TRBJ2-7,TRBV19,ASSPPPPLAGVLSYEQY
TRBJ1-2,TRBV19,ASSIGKGRGGYT
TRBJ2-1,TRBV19,ASSIWNEQF
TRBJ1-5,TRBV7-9,ASSRTGDPNQPQH
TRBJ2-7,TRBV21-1,ASSKGGITSGRAGYEQY
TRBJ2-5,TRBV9,ASSGGTAYQETQY
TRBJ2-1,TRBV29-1,SVEGLRGSPYNEQF
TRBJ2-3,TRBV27,ASSRIKGTSGLTDTQY
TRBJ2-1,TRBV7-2,ASCPSGSYNEQF
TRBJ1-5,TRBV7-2,ASSSPLNQPQH
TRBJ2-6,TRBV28,ASQRRTAGTSGANVLT
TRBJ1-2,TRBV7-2,ASSSDRALNYGYT
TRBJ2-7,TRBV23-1,AATEEYEQY
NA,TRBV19,ASSPIGGPVPYEQY
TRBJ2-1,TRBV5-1,ASSLTSGSSNEQF
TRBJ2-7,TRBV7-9,ASSFGTTRYEQY
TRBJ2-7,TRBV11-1,ASSLRDTPYEQY
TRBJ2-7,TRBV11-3,ASSLPTGSTYEQY
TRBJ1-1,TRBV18,ASSPQDRAGSMNTEAF
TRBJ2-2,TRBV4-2,ASGSVGANTGELF
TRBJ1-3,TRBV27,ASSLGGGSRGNTIY
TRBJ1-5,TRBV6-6,ASSLSGSNQPQH
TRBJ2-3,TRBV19,ASSSIAGGTADTQY